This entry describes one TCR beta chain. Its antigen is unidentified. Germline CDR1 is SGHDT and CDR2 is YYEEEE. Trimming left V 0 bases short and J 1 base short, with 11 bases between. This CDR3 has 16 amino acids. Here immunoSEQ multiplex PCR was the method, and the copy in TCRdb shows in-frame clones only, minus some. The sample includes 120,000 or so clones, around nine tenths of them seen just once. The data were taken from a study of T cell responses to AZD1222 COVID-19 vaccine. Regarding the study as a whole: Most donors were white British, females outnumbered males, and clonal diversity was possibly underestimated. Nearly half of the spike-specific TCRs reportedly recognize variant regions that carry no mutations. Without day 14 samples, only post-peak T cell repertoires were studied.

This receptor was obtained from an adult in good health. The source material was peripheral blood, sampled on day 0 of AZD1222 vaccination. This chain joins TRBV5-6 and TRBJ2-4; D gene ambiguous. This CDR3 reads CASSLGVQMAKNIQYF. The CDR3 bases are TGTGCCAGCAGCTTGGGGGTCCAAATGGCCAAAAACATTCAGTACTTC.